The 12 T cell receptor beta chains presented below share a single source sample, sequenced in a study of shared clonotypes between healthy human individuals. Some clones are missing from TCRdb's copy, which holds only in-frame ones; the method was immunoSEQ multiplex PCR. The sample holds roughly 410,000 clones, 90% to 98% seen once. The sample consisted of memory CD8+ T cells sorted from blood. Subset noted: CD45RO+ cells pooled with CCR7-negative TemRA cells. Source of these receptors: a man in his thirties or forties in good health.

The chain employs TRBV10-2 and TRBJ2-3, with TRBD2 identical over 14 bases. Germline values: CDR1 WSHSY, CDR2 SAAADI. The length of the CDR3 is 19 residues. V dropped 0 bases and J dropped 3; count of bases not matched to a gene: 8. CDR3 amino acids: CASSESRLAGGGETDTQYF. CDR3 DNA: TGCGCCAGCAGTGAGTCCCGACTAGCGGGAGGGGGTGAGACAGATACGCAGTATTTT.

The CDR3 loop reads CASSLPGLSSYNEQFF. CDR3 nucleotide sequence: TGTGCCAGCAGCTTACCCGGGCTGAGCTCCTACAATGAGCAGTTCTTC. The chain has TRBV7-6 and TRBJ2-1; D call uncertain. V lost 2 bases and J lost 0, with 11 bases in between. Per germline, CDR1 SGHVS and CDR2 FNYEAQ. This CDR3 contains 16 residues.

The gene calls are TRBV18 and TRBJ2-5; 7 bases line up with TRBD1. CDR3 length equals 14 residues. V lost 3 bases to trimming and J lost 5 bases; unmatched junction nucleotides: 6. Germline loops: CDR1 KGHSH, CDR2 LQKENI. CDR3 sequence: CASSPVDREETQYF. The DNA of the CDR3 is TGTGCCAGCTCACCCGTAGACAGGGAGGAGACCCAGTACTTC.

The genes are TRBV6-1 and TRBJ2-5; 7 bases are a match to TRBD2. This CDR3 is 12 amino acids long. V lost 5 bases to trimming and J lost 4 bases; unmatched junction nucleotides: 1. Per the germline V gene, CDR1 is MNHNS and CDR2 is SASEGT. The CDR3 sequence: CASSRGRETQYF. The CDR3 DNA reads as TGTGCCAGCAGTCGCGGGAGAGAGACCCAGTACTTC.

V gene TRBV30 combines with J gene TRBJ2-4, with TRBD1 matching over 9 bases. The CDR3 extends over 14 amino acids. The junction had 7 bases not matched to a gene; V was cut back by 2 bases and J by 8 bases. Germline V gene sequence: CDR1 GTSNPN, CDR2 SVGIG (reference sequence). The CDR3 DNA sequence: TGTGCCTGGAGTCTGGGACAGGGATTTGACATTCAGTACTTC. Translation gives CAWSLGQGFDIQYF.

The chain joins TRBV7-9 to TRBJ1-3; a possible D gene is TRBD1 (6 bases). V was clipped by 5 bases and J by 0 bases, with 11 bases between them. The CDR3 is made up of 15 amino acids. Germline V CDR1 and CDR2: SEHNR, FQNEAQ (reference sequence). CDR3 in DNA: TGTGCCAGCAGCGAGAGGGGGGGCTCTGGAAACACCATATATTTT. It encodes CASSERGGSGNTIYF.

The J gene is TRBJ1-1, the V gene TRBV2, with TRBD1 matching over 7 bases. J gave up 0 bases and V 4 bases, and 2 bases lay outside the gene matches. From germline, CDR1 is SNHLY and CDR2 FYNNEI. The CDR3 extends over 14 amino acids. CDR3 coding DNA: TGTGCCAGCAGTGGGGACAGATTGAACACTGAAGCTTTCTTT. Translation gives CASSGDRLNTEAFF.

The chain recombines TRBV30 with TRBJ2-7, with TRBD2 identical over 7 bases. This CDR3 region has 14 residues. Germline trimming cut 4 bases from V and 0 bases from J; bases unmatched to any gene: 6. The germline CDR1 and CDR2 sequences are GTSNPN and SVGIG (reference sequence). Here the CDR3 reads CAWIPRGSSYEQYF. The CDR3, as DNA: TGTGCCTGGATCCCGCGGGGGAGCTCCTACGAGCAGTACTTC.

J is TRBJ1-4 and V is TRBV6-1; the D is unclear. Germline lookup yields CDR1 MNHNS and CDR2 SASEGT. The V end was cut by 1 base, the J end by 8 bases, with 8 bases between. This CDR3 spans 13 amino acids. The DNA of the CDR3 is TGTGCCAGCAGTGAAGTCCCAGAGGAAAAACTGTTTTTT. It translates to CASSEVPEEKLFF.

The V gene is TRBV7-9, the J gene TRBJ2-1, with D unresolved. Trimming cost V 2 bases and J 2 bases, with 13 bases left between them. CDR1 SEHNR and CDR2 FQNEAQ come from the germline V gene (reference sequence). The CDR3 totals 16 residues. The CDR3 here is CASSLWRAATYNEQFF. CDR3 in DNA: TGTGCCAGCAGCTTATGGCGCGCGGCTACCTACAATGAGCAGTTCTTC.

The CDR3 region has the DNA TGCGCCAGCAGCCAGGGGAACACTGAAGCTTTCTTT. This codes for CASSQGNTEAFF. V and J are TRBV5-1 and TRBJ1-1, with a tentative D call TRBD1 (5 bases). Looked up from germline, CDR1 is SGHRS and CDR2 is YFSETQ. The CDR3 consists of 12 residues. Trimming cost V 4 bases and J 1 base, with 5 bases left between them.

CDR3 amino acids: CASSFGPFYTF. The CDR3, as DNA: TGTGCCAGCAGTTTCGGGCCGTTCTACACCTTC. The chain combines TRBV27 with TRBJ1-2; D unresolved. The CDR3 sequence is 11 residues long. Germline V lookup: CDR1 MNHEY, CDR2 SMNVEV (reference sequence). V lost 3 bases and J lost 10, with 9 bases in between.